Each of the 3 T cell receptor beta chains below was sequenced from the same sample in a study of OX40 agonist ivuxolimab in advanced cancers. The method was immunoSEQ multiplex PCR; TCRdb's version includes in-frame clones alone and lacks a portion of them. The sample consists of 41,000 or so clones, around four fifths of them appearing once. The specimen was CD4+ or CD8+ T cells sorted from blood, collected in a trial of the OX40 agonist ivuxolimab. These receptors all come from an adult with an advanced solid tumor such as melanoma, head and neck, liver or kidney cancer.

CDR3 residues: CASSIQGGGSYEQYF. The CDR3 DNA sequence: TGTGCCAGCAGCATTCAGGGTGGAGGCTCCTACGAGCAGTACTTC. This chain uses TRBV11-3 with TRBJ2-7; D possibly uses TRBD1 or TRBD2 (5 bases each). The V gene lost 5 bases and the J gene lost 0 bases, with 14 bases spanning the gap. This CDR3 spans 15 amino acids. The germline gives CDR1 SGHNT, CDR2 YENEEA. The full variable domain, with the rest looked up from reference TRBV11-3 and TRBJ2-7, is EAGVVQSPRYKIIEKKQPVAFWCNPISGHNTLYWYLQNLGQGPELLIRYENEEAVDDSQLPKDRFSAERLKGVDSTLKIQPAELGDSAVYLCASSIQGGGSYEQYFGPGTRLTVT.

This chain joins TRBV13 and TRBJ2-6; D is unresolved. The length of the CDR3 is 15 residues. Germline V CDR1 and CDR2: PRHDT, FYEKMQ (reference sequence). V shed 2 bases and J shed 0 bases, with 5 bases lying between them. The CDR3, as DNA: TGTGCCAGCAGCTTATATGGCTCTGGGGCCAACGTCCTGACTTTC. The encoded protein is CASSLYGSGANVLTF.

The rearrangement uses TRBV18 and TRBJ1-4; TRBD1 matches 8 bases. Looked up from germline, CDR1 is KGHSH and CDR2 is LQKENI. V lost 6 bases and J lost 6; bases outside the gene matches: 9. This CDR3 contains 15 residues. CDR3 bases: TGTGCCAGCTCCCAACTCAGGGGGCCTGATGAAAAACTGTTTTTT. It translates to CASSQLRGPDEKLFF.